This paragraph covers one TCR beta chain sequence. This CDR3 is 13 amino acids long. CDR1 and CDR2 (germline): MNHEY, SMNVEV (reference sequence). Trimming shortened V by 5 bases and J by 4 bases, and 8 bases separated the two germline ends. Treatment: 15 to 20 received Ad26.COV2.S at low or high dose, single or two shots; about 5 received placebo; per-sample allocation not given. Repertoires come from day 63 after the first vaccine or placebo injection. The data were taken from a study of Ad26.COV2.S vaccination and SARS-CoV-2 variants. Produced via immunoSEQ multiplex PCR; TCRdb's table is partial and in-frame only. The table has about 350,000 clones, 85% to 90% seen once.

This clonotype originated in a person aged 18-65 years who received the Ad26.COV2.S COVID-19 vaccine or a placebo. Source: peripheral blood, taken in a trial of Ad26.COV2.S vaccine versus placebo. The chain combines TRBV27 with TRBJ2-2; D unresolved. The chain's CDR3 is CASSTWVTGELFF. The CDR3 bases are TGTGCCAGCAGTACTTGGGTCACCGGGGAGCTGTTTTTT.